This is a list of T cell receptor beta chains from one sample in a study of brain T cells in children with intractable seizures. The repertoire was sequenced with immunoSEQ multiplex PCR; TCRdb's copy has only in-frame clones and lacks some. Of 340,000 or so clones listed, about 93% are singletons. The specimen comprised peripheral blood, sampled approximately 5 months after surgery. The receptor source for this set is a boy in the first two years of life with tuberous sclerosis and intractable seizures. Each CDR3 is given with its conserved first and last residue. The D gene is left open where the match is weak. Expanded clones are given a class, and other clones once, few, many or no size at all.

TRBV9	.	.	TRBJ1-2	CASSVEGHNYGYTF	TGTGCCAGCAGCGTAGAGGGTCATAACTATGGCTACACCTTC
TRBV10-3	.	.	TRBJ1-1	CAISEGVNTEAFF	TGTGCCATCAGTGAGGGCGTGAACACTGAAGCTTTCTTT
TRBV5-1	.	TRBD1	TRBJ1-2	CASSRGQGYGYTF	TGCGCCAGCAGCCGGGGACAGGGCTATGGCTACACCTTC
TRBV24-1	.	TRBD2	TRBJ2-3	CATSDFGTRTTDTQYF	TGTGCCACCAGTGATTTCGGGACTAGGACGACAGATACGCAGTATTTT
TRBV6-5	.	.	TRBJ1-6	CASSYYGGIYNSPLHF	TGTGCCAGCAGTTACTATGGGGGGATTTATAATTCACCCCTCCACTTT
TRBV30	.	.	TRBJ2-5	CAWGTRGQETQYF	TGTGCCTGGGGGACCCGGGGGCAGGAGACCCAGTACTTC
TRBV11-2	.	TRBD1	TRBJ2-3	CASSRPGQVTDTQYF	TGTGCCAGCAGCCGACCGGGACAGGTTACAGATACGCAGTATTTT
TRBV5-1	once	.	TRBJ1-3	CASSLRGDWSSGNTIYF	TGCGCCAGCAGCTTGAGGGGCGACTGGTCCTCTGGAAACACCATATATTTT
TRBV6-4	.	.	TRBJ2-2	CASSDSSSGELFF	TGTGCCAGCAGTGACAGTTCGAGCGGGGAGCTGTTTTTT
TRBV6-5	.	TRBD1	TRBJ1-1	CASRSGGRAFF	TGTGCCAGCAGGTCAGGGGGAAGAGCTTTCTTT
TRBV5-4	.	TRBD2	TRBJ2-4	CASSTGLAGGGDIQYF	TGTGCCAGCAGCACTGGACTAGCGGGTGGGGGGGACATTCAGTACTTC
TRBV13	once	.	TRBJ1-1	CASSFKTGLGTEAFF	TGTGCCAGCAGCTTTAAAACAGGGTTGGGCACTGAAGCTTTCTTT
TRBV3-1/TRBV3-2	once	.	TRBJ2-3	CASSQASFPDTQYF	TGTGCCAGCAGCCAAGCGTCATTTCCAGATACGCAGTATTTT
TRBV5-4	.	.	TRBJ2-3	CASSLVVRETDTQYF	TGTGCCAGCAGCTTGGTAGTACGGGAGACAGATACGCAGTATTTT
TRBV6-5	.	TRBD2	TRBJ2-3	CASSLGLAGADTQYF	TGTGCCAGCAGCCTCGGACTAGCGGGAGCAGATACGCAGTATTTT
TRBV10-3	.	TRBD1	TRBJ1-6	CAIRDSDRVDSPLHF	TGTGCCATCAGGGACTCGGACAGGGTCGATTCACCCCTCCACTTT
TRBV3-1/TRBV3-2	once	.	TRBJ2-2	CASRFHGANTGELFF	TGTGCCAGCAGATTCCACGGGGCGAACACCGGGGAGCTGTTTTTT
TRBV7-9	.	TRBD1	TRBJ1-5	CASSVGQVGNQPQHF	TGTGCCAGCAGCGTGGGACAGGTTGGCAATCAGCCCCAGCATTTT
TRBV4-1	.	.	TRBJ2-5	CASRPQTGNQETQYF	TGCGCCAGCAGGCCACAAACGGGCAACCAAGAGACCCAGTACTTC
TRBV27	once	.	TRBJ1-1	CASSWDGGEAFF	TGTGCCAGCAGTTGGGACGGTGGAGAAGCTTTCTTT
TRBV29-1	.	.	TRBJ2-1	CSVETGYSYNEQFF	TGCAGCGTTGAGACCGGGTACTCCTACAATGAGCAGTTCTTC
TRBV2	.	.	TRBJ2-7	CASTIPETASYEQYF	TGTGCCAGCACCATTCCAGAGACAGCCTCCTACGAGCAGTACTTC
TRBV7-6	.	.	TRBJ2-2	CASSPATSHSNTGELFF	TGTGCCAGCAGCCCAGCAACGTCACACTCGAACACCGGGGAGCTGTTTTTT
TRBV9	.	.	TRBJ1-3	CASSEWSGNTIYF	TGTGCCAGCAGCGAATGGTCTGGAAACACCATATATTTT
TRBV24-1	.	TRBD1	TRBJ1-5	CATSDSGQGVNQPQHF	TGTGCCACCAGTGACTCCGGACAGGGGGTCAATCAGCCCCAGCATTTT
TRBV7-9	.	TRBD1	TRBJ1-4	CASSWTGGGEKLFF	TGTGCCAGCAGCTGGACAGGGGGAGGCGAAAAACTGTTTTTT
TRBV19	.	.	TRBJ1-3	CASSKKVKNDSGNTIYF	TGTGCCAGTAGTAAGAAGGTGAAGAACGACTCTGGAAACACCATATATTTT
TRBV5-1	once	.	TRBJ2-1	CASSLGAYNEQFF	TGCGCCAGCAGCTTGGGGGCGTACAATGAGCAGTTCTTC
TRBV5-1	.	.	TRBJ2-3	CASSFQTLTDTQYF	TGCGCCAGCAGCTTCCAGACTTTGACAGATACGCAGTATTTT
TRBV5-5	.	.	TRBJ2-7	CASGHVPGSYEQYF	TGTGCCAGCGGGCATGTGCCAGGATCCTACGAGCAGTACTTC
TRBV6-5	.	TRBD1	TRBJ2-7	CANSPGTGPYYEQYF	TGTGCCAACTCCCCCGGGACAGGACCATACTACGAGCAGTACTTC
TRBV29-1	.	.	TRBJ1-1	CSVDAQNTEAFF	TGCAGCGTTGATGCCCAGAACACTGAAGCTTTCTTT
TRBV9	.	.	TRBJ2-1	CASSPPLGSYTTNEQFF	TGTGCCAGCAGCCCCCCCCTCGGGAGTTACACAACCAATGAGCAGTTCTTC
TRBV7-3	.	.	TRBJ2-3	CASSPRRGGTDTQYF	TGTGCCAGCAGCCCCCGGCGTGGAGGCACAGATACGCAGTATTTT
TRBV5-4	.	.	TRBJ2-1	CASSLADLGPYNEQFF	TGTGCCAGCAGCTTAGCCGATCTCGGCCCCTACAATGAGCAGTTCTTC
TRBV3-1/TRBV3-2	.	TRBD1	TRBJ1-1	CASSQAGQGVSTEAFF	TGTGCCAGCAGCCAAGCGGGACAGGGCGTGAGCACTGAAGCTTTCTTT
TRBV30	.	.	TRBJ2-3	CAWSVGTQYF	TGTGCCTGGAGTGTCGGTACGCAGTATTTT
TRBV18	.	TRBD2	TRBJ2-7	CASSPLGTSGRRSYEQYF	TGTGCCAGCTCACCACTCGGGACTAGCGGCCGTCGCTCCTACGAGCAGTACTTC
TRBV5-4	.	.	TRBJ2-5	CASSLPGAAETQYF	TGTGCCAGCAGCCTCCCAGGGGCGGCTGAGACCCAGTACTTC